This T cell receptor beta chain was captured by sequencing in a study of a mutant IDH1 vaccine in newly diagnosed glioma. Background on the study: Treated patients, averaging around 40 years, were about 60% male and about 38% female. Earlier care involved radiotherapy, temozolomide, or both, and the majority received both. Study-level results: With respect to changes in top peripheral T cell clonotypes, pseudoprogression seemed unrelated.

Sequenced by immunoSEQ multiplex PCR; TCRdb stores in-frame clones only, minus some. The sample includes about 65,000 clones, roughly 76% of them seen just once. Concerning this clone itself: Its antigen remains unidentified.

Time point indicated: week 35, safety follow-up. Each dose delivered 300 ug of mutant IDH1 20-mer peptide subcutaneously with imiquimod. This clonotype was obtained from a man in his forties with glioma. The sample in question was PBMCs, obtained from a glioma patient whose treatment included an IDH1 peptide vaccine.

CDR3 in amino acids: CASSLAGSSYNEQFF. In nucleotides, the CDR3 is TGCGCCAGCAGCCTAGCGGGGAGCTCCTACAATGAGCAGTTCTTC. V and J are TRBV4-1 and TRBJ2-1; 8 nucleotides match TRBD2. Per germline, CDR1 MGHRA and CDR2 YSYEKL. The CDR3 is 15 amino acids. V lost 4 bases to trimming and J lost 0 bases; unmatched junction nucleotides: 2.